These 14 T cell receptor beta chains were sequenced from one sample in a study of a mutant IDH1 vaccine in newly diagnosed glioma. What these receptors recognize is not known. Time point meaning: week 47, end of study. Doses comprised 300 ug of mutant IDH1 20-mer peptide each, plus topical imiquimod. TCRdb's table, derived via immunoSEQ multiplex PCR, lists solely in-frame clones and lacks some. Found here are almost 95,000 clones, around 92% of them singletons; the top ten hold approximately 0.8%. Sequencing was performed on PBMCs, taken from a glioma patient whose treatment included an IDH1 peptide vaccine. The source of these receptors is a woman aged 45-65 years with glioma.

DNA of the CDR3: TGTGCCAGCAGTTTATCGCCGGGGGCCGCCGCTGAAGCTTTCTTT. This sequence encodes CASSLSPGAAAEAFF. The chain joins TRBV27 to TRBJ1-1; D is possibly TRBD1 (6 bases). This CDR3 contains 15 residues. In germline, CDR1 is MNHEY, CDR2 SMNVEV (reference sequence). Trimming stripped 0 bases from V and 6 bases from J, with 14 bases between.

This clone was counted only a few times. The chain uses TRBV6-6 and TRBJ1-2; unclear D gene. The CDR3 is 14 residues long. Trimming removed 5 bases at V and 6 bases at J, with 16 bases between. CDR1 is MNHNY and CDR2 is SVGAGI in the germline V gene (reference sequence). The CDR3 region is CASSHLTATDGYTF. The CDR3 DNA reads as TGTGCCAGCAGTCATCTCACTGCAACTGATGGCTACACCTTC.

This rearrangement joins TRBV28 to TRBJ2-7, with 8 bases aligning to TRBD1. CDR1 is MDHEN and CDR2 is SYDVKM in the germline V gene. The V gene end was trimmed by 7 bases and the J gene end by 2 bases; junction bases not matched to a gene: 7. The CDR3 consists of 14 residues. For the CDR3, the DNA is TGTGCCAGCACCCAGGGGGCTTCTCCCTACGAGCAGTACTTC. Translation gives CASTQGASPYEQYF.

The rearrangement uses TRBV6-5 and TRBJ1-1; D uncertain. V lost 2 bases, J lost 8 bases, and 6 bases lay in between. CDR1 is MNHEY and CDR2 is SVGAGI in the germline V gene. The CDR3 runs 11 residues. The DNA of the CDR3 is TGTGCCAGCAGTTACGACCCCGAAGCTTTCTTT. Its translation is CASSYDPEAFF.

The chain uses TRBV4-1 and TRBJ2-2, with TRBD2 matching 10 bases. In germline, CDR1 is MGHRA, CDR2 YSYEKL. With 4 bases clipped from V and 2 bases from J, the junction kept 4 bases outside the gene matches. This CDR3 has 16 residues. The CDR3 loop reads CASSLGLAANTGELFF. The DNA of the CDR3 is TGCGCCAGCAGCCTAGGACTAGCGGCCAACACCGGGGAGCTGTTTTTT.

The V and J genes are TRBV5-1 and TRBJ2-4; D not certain. Germline CDR1 and CDR2: SGHRS and YFSETQ. V was clipped by 0 bases and J by 4 bases, with 14 bases between them. CDR3 length: 16 residues. DNA for the CDR3: TGCGCCAGCAGCTTGGCCGGAGCCGACGGTAAAAACATTCAGTACTTC. Translation gives CASSLAGADGKNIQYF.

The chain links TRBV5-4 to TRBJ2-2, with 7 bases identical to TRBD1. J lost 2 bases, V lost 4 bases, and 8 bases had no gene match. The CDR3 totals 16 residues. Per germline, CDR1 SGHNT and CDR2 YYREEE (reference sequence). The CDR3 coding sequence is TGTGCCAGCAGCACACCGGGACAGAGCAACACCGGGGAGCTGTTTTTT. It encodes CASSTPGQSNTGELFF.

This chain uses TRBV7-2 with TRBJ2-3, with D hard to call. Trimming shortened V by 5 bases and J by 8 bases, and 17 bases separated the two germline ends. The CDR3 length is 14 residues. Germline V gene sequence: CDR1 SGHTA, CDR2 FQGNSA. CDR3 sequence reads: CASSPRTAVGTQYF. CDR3 DNA: TGTGCCAGCAGCCCACGTACCGCCGTGGGTACGCAGTATTTT. Full variable domain (missing parts from reference TRBV7-2 and TRBJ2-3): GAGVSQSPSNKVTEKGKDVELRCDPISGHTALYWYRQSLGQGLEFLIYFQGNSAPDKSGLPSDRFSAERTGGSVSTLTIQRTQQEDSAVYLCASSPRTAVGTQYFGPGTRLTVL.

The gene calls are TRBV4-2 and TRBJ1-2, with a possible D match to TRBD1 (6 bases). CDR1 and CDR2 (germline): LGHNA, YNFKEQ. Trimming took off 6 bases at V and 4 bases at J, with 15 bases between the two ends. The CDR3 has 14 amino acids. The CDR3 loop reads CASRPVGGSYGYTF. CDR3 bases: TGTGCCAGCAGACCCGTGGGGGGCTCCTATGGCTACACCTTC.

This clone was recorded only once. This chain uses TRBV5-1 with TRBJ1-3, with D hard to call. Trimming stripped 0 bases from V and 1 base from J, with 5 bases between. Germline V CDR1 and CDR2: SGHRS, YFSETQ. The CDR3 consists of 14 residues. The CDR3 DNA sequence: TGCGCCAGCAGCTTGGCAGTTTCTGGAAACACCATATATTTT. This translates into CASSLAVSGNTIYF.

The chain couples TRBV6-1 to TRBJ1-2, with D possibly TRBD1 on 5 matching bases. The length of the CDR3 is 15 residues. V was clipped by 1 base and J by 8 bases, with 17 bases between them. Germline loops: CDR1 MNHNS, CDR2 SASEGT. The CDR3 region is CASSEVNGGGTGYTF. CDR3 in DNA: TGTGCCAGCAGTGAAGTCAATGGGGGGGGAACAGGCTACACCTTC.

V usage is TRBV9 and J usage is TRBJ2-7, with D possibly being TRBD2 (5 bases). The CDR3 has 16 amino acids. Germline-derived CDR1 and CDR2 are SGDLS and YYNGEE. V was trimmed by 2 bases and J by 3 bases, leaving 18 bases between them. The DNA for the CDR3 is TGTGCCAGCAGCGTGGAAGTAGGAGGTATTAACTACGAGCAGTACTTC. This encodes CASSVEVGGINYEQYF.

CDR3 loop: CASSIRGRGADTQYF. CDR3 nucleotides: TGTGCCAGTAGTATAAGGGGGCGAGGTGCAGATACGCAGTATTTT. The chain has TRBV19 and TRBJ2-3; 7 bases agree with TRBD1. The CDR3 has 15 amino acids. V gave up 2 bases and J gave up 4 bases; unmatched junction bases: 6. The germline V gene encodes CDR1 LNHDA and CDR2 SQIVND (reference sequence).

The chain carries TRBV13 and TRBJ1-2; D may be TRBD1 (6 bases). Trimming cost V 6 bases and J 4 bases, with 18 bases left between them. The CDR3 runs 15 residues. Germline CDR1 and CDR2: PRHDT and FYEKMQ (reference sequence). CDR3 coding DNA: TGTGCCAGCAGTCGTGGACAGTCGGGAGCCTATGGCTACACCTTC. This translates into CASSRGQSGAYGYTF.